This is a list of T cell receptor beta chains from one sample in a study of shared clonotypes between healthy human individuals. Only in-frame clones appear in the TCRdb table, and some are missing; sequencing was by immunoSEQ multiplex PCR. In the table there are about 1 million clones, around 74% of which are singletons. Specimen: memory CD4+ T cells sorted from blood. The source of these receptors is a man between 18 and 29 years old in good health. CDR3s include the opening cysteine and the closing phenylalanine or tryptophan. Fields, in order: J gene, CDR3 length, V gene, D gene, clone size, CDR3 protein, CDR3 DNA. D genes are given only for firm matches. Not all rows give a size; the values are once, few, many and, for expanded clones, a class.

j_gene: TRBJ2-7
len: 14
v_gene: TRBV6-5
d_gene: TRBD1
abundance: NA
CDR3aa: CASRRGQGAYEQYF
CDR3nt: TGTGCCAGCAGAAGGGGACAGGGGGCTTACGAGCAGTACTTC

j_gene: TRBJ1-5
len: 14
v_gene: TRBV28
d_gene: NA
abundance: NA
CDR3aa: CASSLTSGNQPQHF
CDR3nt: TGTGCCAGCAGTTTAACGTCAGGGAATCAGCCCCAGCATTTT

j_gene: TRBJ2-2
len: 15
v_gene: TRBV6-5
d_gene: NA
abundance: NA
CDR3aa: CASSYDSSNTGELFF
CDR3nt: TGTGCCAGCAGTTACGACAGTTCGAACACCGGGGAGCTGTTTTTT

j_gene: TRBJ2-7
len: 16
v_gene: TRBV14
d_gene: TRBD1
abundance: NA
CDR3aa: CASSHLYRDSPYEQYF
CDR3nt: TGTGCCAGCAGCCACCTATACCGGGACAGCCCCTACGAGCAGTACTTC

j_gene: TRBJ1-3
len: 14
v_gene: TRBV28
d_gene: NA
abundance: NA
CDR3aa: CASSLAQMDYTIYF
CDR3nt: TGTGCCAGCAGTTTAGCACAGATGGACTACACCATATATTTT

j_gene: TRBJ1-4
len: 15
v_gene: TRBV5-5
d_gene: NA
abundance: few
CDR3aa: CASSPQGQANEKLFF
CDR3nt: TGTGCCAGCAGCCCCCAGGGGCAAGCTAATGAAAAACTGTTTTTT

j_gene: TRBJ2-3
len: 13
v_gene: TRBV6-5
d_gene: NA
abundance: few
CDR3aa: CASSYDSTDTQYF
CDR3nt: TGTGCCAGCAGTTACGACTCCACAGATACGCAGTATTTT

j_gene: TRBJ2-7
len: 16
v_gene: TRBV1
d_gene: NA
abundance: NA
CDR3aa: CTSSRGGQGPNYEQYF
CDR3nt: TGCACCAGCAGCCGGGGGGGACAGGGGCCCAACTACGAGCAGTACTTC

j_gene: TRBJ2-7
len: 13
v_gene: TRBV6-6
d_gene: NA
abundance: NA
CDR3aa: CASSLPQGYEQYF
CDR3nt: TGTGCCAGCAGTTTACCACAGGGATACGAGCAGTACTTC

j_gene: TRBJ1-6
len: 14
v_gene: TRBV30
d_gene: NA
abundance: few
CDR3aa: CAWSTGVRNSPLHF
CDR3nt: TGTGCCTGGTCGACAGGCGTTAGGAATTCACCCCTCCACTTT

j_gene: TRBJ2-3
len: 13
v_gene: TRBV18
d_gene: NA
abundance: NA
CDR3aa: CASSSDPADTQYF
CDR3nt: TGTGCCAGCTCATCAGACCCAGCAGATACGCAGTATTTT